The source of this T cell receptor (beta chain) is a study of blood T cell repertoires in COVID-19. Study information: Specimens from acute and convalescent COVID-19 originated in the United States, Italy and Spain. PBMCs, B-cell-depleted T cells, or T cells provided the cDNA or gDNA that made up the material.

Original processing notes: How many nucleated cells were present was estimated from reference gene primer amplification. Measured with immunoSEQ multiplex PCR; TCRdb has only the in-frame clones, and not every one. From that table come the V and J calls and clone size; the DNA was used to work out D and trimming. Of 250,000 to 350,000 clones listed, under 90% are singletons. The sample taken for sequencing was peripheral blood. This TCR was sampled from a woman in her forties who had recovered from COVID-19.

This chain's CDR3 is CASSPPDREAYGYTF. CDR3 DNA: TGTGCCAGCAGTCCCCCAGACAGGGAAGCCTATGGCTACACCTTC. This sequence joins TRBV28 and TRBJ1-2, with TRBD1 matching over 7 bases. CDR1 MDHEN and CDR2 SYDVKM come from the germline V gene. V was pared by 5 bases and J by 4 bases, with 10 bases of the junction left unmatched. This CDR3 is 15 amino acids long.